This passage covers 22 T cell receptor beta chains from one sample sequenced in a study of blood T cells in healthy people across ages. Primers used in a second PCR of about 7 to 12 cycles were a sample-barcoded 5' primer and a J-beta primer mix. TCRdb reprocessed the 5' RACE reads with MiXCR, giving one entry per CDR3 protein. The sample carries roughly 1,000,000 distinct CDR3 sequences, 25% recorded once. The same sample was also studied in work on T cells of mothers and their children.

The sequenced sample was blood. These receptors originate from a girl aged 2 to 9 in good health.

This clonotype was detected a few times. The rearrangement uses TRBV12-3 or TRBV12-4 and TRBJ2-1; D remains unclear. The length of the CDR3 is 13 residues. With 7 bases removed from V and 5 bases from J, the gap between germline ends came to 12 bases. CDR3 protein: CASNTTVNNEQFF. The DNA for the CDR3 is TGTGCCAGCAATACGACCGTAAACAATGAGCAGTTCTTC.

The chain is built from TRBV5-1 and TRBJ2-7, with D perhaps matching TRBD1 (6 bases). The V end lost 6 bases, the J end lost 5 bases, and 18 bases lay between the germline ends. The germline gives CDR1 SGHRS, CDR2 YFSETQ. The CDR3 has 14 amino acids. CDR3: CASKVITGKNEQYF. CDR3 sequence (DNA): TGCGCCAGCAAGGTTATAACAGGGAAAAACGAGCAGTACTTC. The complete variable domain, with remaining parts taken from reference TRBV5-1 and TRBJ2-7, reads KAGVTQTPRYLIKTRGQQVTLSCSPISGHRSVSWYQQTPGQGLQFLFEYFSETQRNKGNFPGRFSGRQFSNSRSEMNVSTLELGDSALYLCASKVITGKNEQYFGPGTRLTVT.

This clonotype was counted a few times. The V call is TRBV12-3 or TRBV12-4, the J call TRBJ2-5, with D possibly TRBD2 on 5 matching bases. The CDR3 loop spans 15 amino acids. V lost 6 bases to trimming and J lost 2 bases, with 16 bases between them. The DNA of the CDR3 is TGTGCCAGCAGCCCACGATGGGGAGAACAAGAGACCCAGTACTTC. It codes for CASSPRWGEQETQYF.

This clonotype has just a few counts. The chain links TRBV12-5 to TRBJ2-5, with 11 bases aligning to TRBD2. The J call could be wrong; TRBJ2-1 is a better fit for the DNA end. This CDR3 has 16 residues. Germline-derived CDR1 and CDR2 are LGHNT and FRNRAP. CDR3 sequence (DNA): TGTGCTGCTGGTGCACTAGCGGGGGTACCCTACAATGAGCAGTTCTTC. Protein product: CAAGALAGVPYNEQFF.

The rearrangement links TRBV29-1 to TRBJ2-7; no definite D call. CDR1 and CDR2 (germline): SQVTM, ANQGSEA. Trimming stripped 6 bases from V and 3 bases from J, with 12 bases between. The CDR3 totals 12 residues. In nucleotides, the CDR3 is TGCAGCGTACTGATCGAGAGCTACGAGCAGTACTTC. This sequence encodes CSVLIESYEQYF.

The chain carries TRBV5-5 and TRBJ1-4; 8 positions match TRBD1. The germline V gene encodes CDR1 SGHKS and CDR2 YYEKEE (reference sequence). J was trimmed by 7 bases and V by 3 bases; bases with no gene match: 8. The CDR3 loop spans 15 amino acids. The CDR3 sequence: CASSSTGQGGEKLFF. CDR3 coding DNA: TGTGCCAGCAGCTCCACCGGACAGGGAGGTGAAAAACTGTTTTTT. Filled out from reference TRBV5-5 and TRBJ1-4, the complete variable domain reads DAGVTQSPTHLIKTRGQQVTLRCSPISGHKSVSWYQQVLGQGPQFIFQYYEKEERGRGNFPDRFSARQFPNYSSELNVNALLLGDSALYLCASSSTGQGGEKLFFGSGTQLSVL.

The rearrangement joins TRBV20-1 to TRBJ1-1; the D gene is possibly TRBD1 (6 bases). CDR1 and CDR2 (germline): DFQATT, SNEGSKA (reference sequence). Trimming took off 4 bases at V and 1 base at J, with 13 bases between the two ends. The CDR3 loop spans 14 amino acids. CDR3 nucleotides: TGCAGTGCTACGAGGGGGGGAGGGAACACTGAAGCTTTCTTT. Its protein is CSATRGGGNTEAFF.

To note about this clonotype: The junction departs from the called germline gene at one end, perhaps through a read error. The V gene is TRBV7-9, the J gene TRBJ2-5; weak D call: TRBD2 (6 bases). The CDR3 runs to 13 residues. Germline-derived CDR1 and CDR2 are SEHNR and FQNEAQ (reference sequence). In nucleotides, the CDR3 is TGTGCCGGCAGCTTGGAGGGTTTGGGGACCCAGTACTTC. This sequence encodes CAGSLEGLGTQYF. Based on the CDR3 plus reference TRBV7-9 and TRBJ2-5, the full variable domain is DTGVSQNPRHKITKRGQNVTFRCDPISEHNRLYWYRQTLGQGPEFLTYFQNEAQLEKSRLLSDRFSAERPKGSFSTLEIQRTEQGDSAMYLCAGSLEGLGTQYFGPGTRLLVL.

This clonotype was observed a few times. V gene TRBV5-6 combines with J gene TRBJ1-1; no reliable D call. The CDR3 totals 13 residues. V was trimmed by 1 base and J by 4 bases, leaving 8 bases between them. The V gene's germline CDR1 is SGHDT and CDR2 YYEEEE. In DNA, the CDR3 is TGTGCCAGCAGCTTGCAATCGGCCACTGAAGCTTTCTTT. Translation: CASSLQSATEAFF.

A few counts support this clonotype. J is TRBJ1-1 and V is TRBV3-1; D uncertain. V lost 1 base and J lost 7, with 10 bases in between. Germline assignment: CDR1 LGHDT and CDR2 YNNKEL (reference sequence). The CDR3 extends over 13 amino acids. CDR3 protein: CASSQGTPLEAFF. Here the CDR3 DNA reads TGTGCCAGCAGCCAAGGGACTCCGCTTGAAGCTTTCTTT.

This clonotype was observed a few times. This chain joins TRBV27 and TRBJ2-1, with D uncertain. V lost 6 bases, J lost 0 bases, and 12 bases lay in between. From germline, CDR1 is MNHEY and CDR2 SMNVEV (reference sequence). The CDR3 totals 15 residues. Written as DNA, the CDR3 is TGTGCCAGCAGAATCCCAGTCGGCTCCTACAATGAGCAGTTCTTC. Translation gives CASRIPVGSYNEQFF.

The chain recombines TRBV5-1 with TRBJ2-1; 11 bases agree with TRBD1. After removal of 9 bases from V and 6 bases from J, the junction contained 8 bases not matched to a gene. The V gene's germline CDR1 is SGHRS and CDR2 YFSETQ. The CDR3 totals 14 residues. This CDR3 reads CATADRGHGNEQFF. The CDR3 nucleotides read TGCGCCACTGCGGACAGGGGGCACGGCAATGAGCAGTTCTTC.

This clonotype was counted only a few times. The chain uses TRBV7-9 and TRBJ1-1; no clear D gene. V was cut by 1 base and J by 11 bases, with 14 bases left in between. The CDR3 contains 13 residues. The germline gives CDR1 SEHNR, CDR2 FQNEAQ (reference sequence). The CDR3 coding sequence is TGTGCCAGCAGCTTAGTTCTTGAGGCAGATGCTTTCTTT. Translated: CASSLVLEADAFF.

This sequence joins TRBV6-1 and TRBJ1-1, with a possible D match to TRBD1 (5 bases). The CDR3 length is 16 residues. Germline CDR1 and CDR2: MNHNS and SASEGT. V gave up 3 bases and J gave up 3 bases, with 17 bases separating them. CDR3 region: CASSDIFGTEDTEAFF. CDR3 sequence (DNA): TGTGCCAGCAGTGATATTTTCGGGACGGAGGACACTGAAGCTTTCTTT.

As for this clonotype: The junction departs from germline at one end; a sequencing error may be responsible. The chain carries TRBV27 and TRBJ2-5, with a weak D call TRBD1 (6 bases). The CDR3 contains 13 residues. CDR1 and CDR2 from the germline V gene are MNHEY and SMNVEV (reference sequence). The CDR3 reads CASSLAGEVEQHF. The CDR3 coding sequence is TGTGCCAGCAGTTTGGCAGGGGAAGTCGAGCAGCACTTC.

The genes are TRBV29-1 and TRBJ1-2; D call uncertain. The CDR3 length is 13 residues. Trimming took off 5 bases at V and 3 bases at J, with 13 bases between the two ends. Germline CDR1 and CDR2: SQVTM and ANQGSEA. The CDR3 is CSVPTPSYYGYTF. Written as DNA, the CDR3 is TGCAGCGTTCCGACACCTTCCTACTATGGCTACACCTTC.

The chain is built from TRBV4-1 and TRBJ2-4; no firm D call. The CDR3 is 16 residues long. Trimming left V 4 bases short and J 0 bases short, with 13 bases between. Germline V gives CDR1 MGHRA, CDR2 YSYEKL. The CDR3 loop reads CASSPLLTLAKNIQYF. In nucleotides, the CDR3 is TGCGCCAGCAGCCCACTCTTAACCCTAGCCAAAAACATTCAGTACTTC.

This chain links TRBV29-1 with TRBJ1-4; 9 bases map to TRBD1. The J segment lost 8 bases and the V segment lost 6 bases, leaving 10 bases of the junction unmatched. Germline lookup yields CDR1 SQVTM and CDR2 ANQGSEA. This CDR3 has 14 amino acids. CDR3 nucleotide sequence: TGCAGCGTCTACCCGGGACAGGGAAGGGAAAAACTGTTTTTT. This sequence encodes CSVYPGQGREKLFF.

The CDR3 here is CASALGPGKSYEQYF. CDR3 nucleotide sequence: TGTGCCAGCGCCCTGGGGCCCGGGAAATCCTACGAGCAGTACTTC. V usage is TRBV28 and J usage is TRBJ2-7; either TRBD1 or TRBD2 may fit D (5 bases each). The V end lost 8 bases, the J end lost 1 base, and 18 bases lay between the germline ends. CDR3 length equals 15 residues. Looked up from germline, CDR1 is MDHEN and CDR2 is SYDVKM.

Worth noting for this clonotype: This may be a read error: a much more frequent sequence differs by one nucleotide. This sequence joins TRBV20-1 and TRBJ2-5; weak D call: TRBD2 (7 bases). Matching the DNA end better, TRBJ2-7 makes the J call doubtful. CDR1 and CDR2 (germline): DFQATT, SNEGSKA (reference sequence). This CDR3 spans 14 amino acids. CDR3 in amino acids: CSAYQWGGGYEQYF. In DNA form, the CDR3 reads TGCAGTGCCTACCAGTGGGGGGGCGGATACGAGCAGTACTTC.

This chain joins TRBV7-6 and TRBJ2-5, with D perhaps matching TRBD1 (6 bases). Trimming pared 3 bases from V and 1 base from J, leaving 12 bases between. The CDR3 extends over 15 amino acids. Germline lookup yields CDR1 SGHVS and CDR2 FNYEAQ. CDR3 bases: TGTGCCAGCAGCTTCAGACAGGCGCCCCAAGAGACCCAGTACTTC. It encodes CASSFRQAPQETQYF. The full variable domain, rest sourced from reference TRBV7-6 and TRBJ2-5, is GAGVSQSPRYKVTKRGQDVALRCDPISGHVSLYWYRQALGQGPEFLTYFNYEAQQDKSGLPNDRFSAERPEGSISTLTIQRTEQRDSAMYRCASSFRQAPQETQYFGPGTRLLVL.

This clonotype was counted a few times. V is TRBV7-9 and J is TRBJ2-3, with D possibly TRBD1 on 6 matching bases. Trimming removed 4 bases from V and 3 bases from J, with 23 bases in between. Per germline, CDR1 SEHNR and CDR2 FQNEAQ (reference sequence). The length of the CDR3 is 18 residues. The CDR3 sequence is CASSSLPGQTVGTDTQYF. CDR3 sequence (DNA): TGTGCCAGCAGCTCCCTGCCCGGACAGACCGTAGGGACAGATACGCAGTATTTT.